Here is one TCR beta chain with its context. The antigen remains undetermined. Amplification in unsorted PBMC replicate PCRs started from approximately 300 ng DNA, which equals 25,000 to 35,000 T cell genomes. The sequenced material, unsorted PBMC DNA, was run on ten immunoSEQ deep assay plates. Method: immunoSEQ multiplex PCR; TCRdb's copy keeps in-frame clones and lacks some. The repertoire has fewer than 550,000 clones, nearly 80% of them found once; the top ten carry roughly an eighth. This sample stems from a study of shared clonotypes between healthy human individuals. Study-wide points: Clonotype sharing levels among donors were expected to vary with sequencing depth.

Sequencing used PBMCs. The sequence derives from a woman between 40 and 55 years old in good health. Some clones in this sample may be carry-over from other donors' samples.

CDR3 DNA sequence: TGTGCCAGTAGTATGACAGAAGAAAGCTCCTACGAGCAGTACTTC. Protein: CASSMTEESSYEQYF. The chain recombines TRBV19 with TRBJ2-7, with D tentatively TRBD1 (5 bases). CDR1 and CDR2 from the germline V gene are LNHDA and SQIVND (reference sequence). V was cut by 3 bases and J by 0 bases, with 12 bases left in between. This CDR3 is built from 15 residues.